This record looks at one T cell receptor beta chain sequence and its context. This sample was included in a study of blood T cell repertoires in COVID-19. The repertoire was sequenced with immunoSEQ multiplex PCR; TCRdb's copy has only in-frame clones and lacks some. The profile covers over 200,000 clones, with approximately 79% appearing a single time and approximately 5% taken by the ten largest. The CDR3 totals 12 residues. Germline CDR1 reads MNHEY; CDR2 reads SVGAGI. V shed 10 bases and J shed 12 bases, with 19 bases lying between them. Specimen: peripheral blood. This chain links TRBV6-5 with TRBJ2-4, with D possibly being TRBD1 (5 bases). The sequence came from a human donor in a cohort sampled during active COVID-19. The CDR3 sequence is CAITLGRRTQYF. The DNA for the CDR3 is TGTGCCATCACGTTGGGGCGAAGGACTCAGTACTTC.